This T cell receptor beta chain was sequenced during a study of beta chain features in type 1 diabetes. CD45RO/CCR7/CD25/CD127/CD95/CD27 separated CD4+ naive, central memory, regulatory and stem cell-like memory cells by sorting. The CDR3 has 19 amino acids. Germline lookup yields CDR1 SGHRS and CDR2 YFSETQ. J lost 5 bases, V lost 3 bases, and 15 bases had no gene match. The whole isolated RNA underwent reverse transcription, so sequencing captured expressed TCRB transcripts. Data came from immunoSEQ multiplex PCR; TCRdb stores just in-frame clones and leaves some out. The sample lists about 410,000 clones, about 15% occurring once.

The chain joins TRBV5-1 to TRBJ2-5; 14 bases fit TRBD2. This TCR was recovered from a man aged 30-40 years in good health. Sequenced input: naive CD4+ T cells from blood. The CDR3 region has the DNA TGCGCCAGCAGCTCCCTCCCGCGTGGGACTAGCGGGAGCCGGGAGACCCAGTACTTC. This encodes CASSSLPRGTSGSRETQYF.